This entry features one T cell receptor beta chain sequence. Its matching antigen is unknown. The CDR3 has 12 amino acids. Germline CDR1 and CDR2: LNHNV and YYDKDF (reference sequence). V lost 0 bases to trimming and J lost 6 bases, with 6 bases between them. It was at deep level that the assay was run. Each PCR replicate run on unsorted PBMC took in around 300 ng DNA, 25,000 to 30,000 T cell genomes. The assay was immunoSEQ multiplex PCR, and TCRdb's table has in-frame clones only and misses some. The sample lists some 500,000 clones; around three quarters were seen once. All participating donors were Caucasian adults from Nashville, Tennessee. The data were obtained in a study of shared clonotypes between healthy human individuals. Findings and limits, study-wide: Deeper or shallower sequencing was expected to change how clonotypes are shared among donors.

Sequencing was performed on PBMCs. The V call is TRBV15, the J call TRBJ2-7, with no clear D. This receptor was obtained from a woman in her thirties or forties in good health. Some clones in this sample may be carry-over from other donors' samples. CDR3 sequence: CATSREWGEQYF. CDR3 coding DNA: TGTGCCACCAGCAGAGAATGGGGCGAGCAGTACTTC.